This record covers a single TCR beta chain. An end of the junction does not agree with germline; a read error may underlie this. This sample was taken from a study of blood T cell repertoires in COVID-19. Looking at the study overall: Material from acute and convalescent COVID-19 was sourced from the United States, Italy and Spain. In each case, the material was cDNA or gDNA derived from T cells, B-cell-depleted T cells, or PBMCs.

Original handling: Nucleated cell number was recorded as an estimate derived from reference gene primer amplification. Profiled with immunoSEQ multiplex PCR; TCRdb holds only in-frame clones, not every one. That table is the source of V, J and clone size, and D and trimming were worked out from the DNA. The sample has about 67,000 clones, about 86% seen once. The CDR3 loop spans 11 amino acids. CDR1 and CDR2 (germline): SNHLY, FYNNEI. Sequenced sample: peripheral blood. This receptor was taken from a man aged 50 to 59 with active COVID-19. The rearrangement uses TRBV2 and TRBJ2-5, with TRBD1 as a possible D gene (6 bases). DNA for the CDR3: TGTGCCAGCAGATACGGGACACCCCAACACTTC. Its protein is CASRYGTPQHF.